Listed here are 14 T cell receptor beta chains from one sample, sequenced in a study of shared T cell receptors in the human thymus. Produced via immunoSEQ multiplex PCR; TCRdb's table is partial and in-frame only. The table lists 650,000 to 950,000 clones, 75% to 90% of them singletons, with under 0.012% in the top ten. This sample also belongs to another study, concerning human thymus T cells.

The sequencing sample was made of thymocytes. The receptors stem from a girl under three years old with a congenital heart defect.

V is TRBV13 and J is TRBJ2-6, with D perhaps matching TRBD2 (6 bases). Germline loops: CDR1 PRHDT, CDR2 FYEKMQ (reference sequence). This CDR3 comprises 18 residues. The V and J ends lost 3 bases and 0 bases respectively, with 15 bases between them. CDR3 DNA sequence: TGTGCCAGCAGCTTCGGTCCGGGACTCTACTCTGGGGCCAACGTCCTGACTTTC. Residues: CASSFGPGLYSGANVLTF.

As to this clone: Other nucleotide sequences in the sample specify the same CDR3. The chain joins TRBV15 to TRBJ1-1, with a tentative D call TRBD1 (5 bases). Germline values: CDR1 LNHNV, CDR2 YYDKDF (reference sequence). This CDR3 spans 14 amino acids. Trimming stripped 0 bases from V and 3 bases from J, with 8 bases between. CDR3 sequence: CATSRDGGDTEAFF. As DNA, the CDR3 is TGTGCCACCAGCAGAGATGGGGGGGACACTGAAGCTTTCTTT.

The chain links TRBV7-9 to TRBJ2-7; D ambiguous. The CDR3 runs 12 residues. CDR1 SEHNR and CDR2 FQNEAQ come from the germline V gene (reference sequence). With 6 bases removed from V and 5 bases from J, the gap between germline ends came to 11 bases. The CDR3 DNA sequence: TGTGCCAGCAGTTATCTCCCAGACGAGCAGTACTTC. This sequence encodes CASSYLPDEQYF.

The chain links TRBV15 to TRBJ2-3; a possible D gene is TRBD2 (6 bases). The CDR3 spans 14 residues. V lost 5 bases and J lost 6, with 15 bases in between. CDR1 LNHNV and CDR2 YYDKDF come from the germline V gene (reference sequence). CDR3 sequence (DNA): TGTGCCACCAGCGGCCGGGACTCGAGGGATACGCAGTATTTT. Protein: CATSGRDSRDTQYF.

This sequence joins TRBV4-3 and TRBJ2-7; D unclear. The CDR3 totals 17 residues. V lost 0 bases, J lost 5 bases, and 20 bases lay in between. From germline, CDR1 is LGHNA and CDR2 YSLEER. CDR3 in amino acids: CASSQDSSLAILDEQYF. The CDR3 nucleotides read TGCGCCAGCAGCCAAGATAGTTCGCTCGCGATCCTTGACGAGCAGTACTTC.

This chain connects TRBV12-2 to TRBJ2-5; the table's D call, TRBD2, has no DNA check behind it. TRBV12-2 is noted as a pseudogene. CDR3 length equals 14 residues. The CDR3 sequence is CASTGGGGQETQYF. The CDR3 nucleotides are TGTGCAAGTACCGGCGGCGGGGGCCAAGAGACCCAGTACTTC.

The chain carries TRBV5-1 and TRBJ2-1; 9 bases align to TRBD2. CDR1 SGHRS and CDR2 YFSETQ come from the germline V gene. The V gene end was trimmed by 7 bases and the J gene end by 0 bases; junction bases not matched to a gene: 11. The CDR3 sequence is 17 residues long. Written as DNA, the CDR3 is TGCGCCAGCCAAGCGGGGGGTCCTTCCCGCTCCTACAATGAGCAGTTCTTC. Protein sequence: CASQAGGPSRSYNEQFF.

The chain links TRBV28 to TRBJ1-1; D might be TRBD1 (6 bases). Trimming cost V 6 bases and J 1 base, with 9 bases left between them. There are 13 residues in the CDR3. Germline assignment: CDR1 MDHEN and CDR2 SYDVKM. The CDR3 protein is CASRVGQNTEAFF. CDR3 nucleotide sequence: TGTGCCAGCAGGGTGGGACAGAACACTGAAGCTTTCTTT.

This chain uses TRBV9 with TRBJ2-2, with 12 bases lining up with TRBD1. This CDR3 region has 16 residues. CDR1 is SGDLS, CDR2 YYNGEE, per germline. The V gene end was trimmed by 4 bases and the J gene end by 4 bases; junction bases not matched to a gene: 5. Here the CDR3 DNA reads TGTGCCAGCAGCCCCGGGACAGGGGGCCTCACCGGGGAGCTGTTTTTT. Protein: CASSPGTGGLTGELFF.

This chain links TRBV25-1 with TRBJ2-3; 12 bases match TRBD2. J gave up 6 bases and V 0 bases, and 7 bases lay outside the gene matches. The CDR3 is 17 residues long. The germline gives CDR1 MGHDK, CDR2 SYGVNS. The CDR3: CASSEYKLAGGRDTQYF. The CDR3 region has the DNA TGTGCCAGCAGTGAATATAAGCTAGCGGGGGGGAGGGATACGCAGTATTTT.

The genes are TRBV29-1 and TRBJ1-1; D is unresolved. Germline V gene sequence: CDR1 SQVTM, CDR2 ANQGSEA. Trimming removed 4 bases at V and 6 bases at J, with 9 bases between. The CDR3 has 11 amino acids. CDR3 bases: TGCAGCGTTGTGAGTTTCGCTGAAGCTTTCTTT. This gives the protein CSVVSFAEAFF.

The chain couples TRBV6-5 to TRBJ2-3; 7 positions match TRBD1. The CDR3 is 14 residues long. V was pared by 5 bases and J by 5 bases, with 7 bases of the junction left unmatched. Germline CDR1 reads MNHEY; CDR2 reads SVGAGI. The CDR3 here is CASSTRTGEDTQYF. The CDR3 nucleotides are TGTGCCAGCAGTACACGAACAGGGGAAGATACGCAGTATTTT.

The gene calls are TRBV7-6 and TRBJ2-5, with D perhaps matching TRBD2 (6 bases). V gave up 1 base and J gave up 0 bases, with 9 bases separating them. Germline V CDR1 and CDR2: SGHVS, FNYEAQ. The CDR3 extends over 15 amino acids. CDR3 region: CASSLEAGNQETQYF. The CDR3 DNA is TGTGCCAGCAGCTTAGAGGCGGGGAACCAAGAGACCCAGTACTTC.

The rearrangement uses TRBV7-9 and TRBJ2-3; D is possibly TRBD1 (5 bases). CDR1 is SEHNR and CDR2 is FQNEAQ in the germline V gene (reference sequence). Trimming removed 2 bases from V and 4 bases from J, with 16 bases in between. The CDR3 totals 16 residues. The CDR3 nucleotides read TGTGCCAGCAGCTTAAATCGTGGCCCCAGGGCAGATACGCAGTATTTT. Translation: CASSLNRGPRADTQYF.